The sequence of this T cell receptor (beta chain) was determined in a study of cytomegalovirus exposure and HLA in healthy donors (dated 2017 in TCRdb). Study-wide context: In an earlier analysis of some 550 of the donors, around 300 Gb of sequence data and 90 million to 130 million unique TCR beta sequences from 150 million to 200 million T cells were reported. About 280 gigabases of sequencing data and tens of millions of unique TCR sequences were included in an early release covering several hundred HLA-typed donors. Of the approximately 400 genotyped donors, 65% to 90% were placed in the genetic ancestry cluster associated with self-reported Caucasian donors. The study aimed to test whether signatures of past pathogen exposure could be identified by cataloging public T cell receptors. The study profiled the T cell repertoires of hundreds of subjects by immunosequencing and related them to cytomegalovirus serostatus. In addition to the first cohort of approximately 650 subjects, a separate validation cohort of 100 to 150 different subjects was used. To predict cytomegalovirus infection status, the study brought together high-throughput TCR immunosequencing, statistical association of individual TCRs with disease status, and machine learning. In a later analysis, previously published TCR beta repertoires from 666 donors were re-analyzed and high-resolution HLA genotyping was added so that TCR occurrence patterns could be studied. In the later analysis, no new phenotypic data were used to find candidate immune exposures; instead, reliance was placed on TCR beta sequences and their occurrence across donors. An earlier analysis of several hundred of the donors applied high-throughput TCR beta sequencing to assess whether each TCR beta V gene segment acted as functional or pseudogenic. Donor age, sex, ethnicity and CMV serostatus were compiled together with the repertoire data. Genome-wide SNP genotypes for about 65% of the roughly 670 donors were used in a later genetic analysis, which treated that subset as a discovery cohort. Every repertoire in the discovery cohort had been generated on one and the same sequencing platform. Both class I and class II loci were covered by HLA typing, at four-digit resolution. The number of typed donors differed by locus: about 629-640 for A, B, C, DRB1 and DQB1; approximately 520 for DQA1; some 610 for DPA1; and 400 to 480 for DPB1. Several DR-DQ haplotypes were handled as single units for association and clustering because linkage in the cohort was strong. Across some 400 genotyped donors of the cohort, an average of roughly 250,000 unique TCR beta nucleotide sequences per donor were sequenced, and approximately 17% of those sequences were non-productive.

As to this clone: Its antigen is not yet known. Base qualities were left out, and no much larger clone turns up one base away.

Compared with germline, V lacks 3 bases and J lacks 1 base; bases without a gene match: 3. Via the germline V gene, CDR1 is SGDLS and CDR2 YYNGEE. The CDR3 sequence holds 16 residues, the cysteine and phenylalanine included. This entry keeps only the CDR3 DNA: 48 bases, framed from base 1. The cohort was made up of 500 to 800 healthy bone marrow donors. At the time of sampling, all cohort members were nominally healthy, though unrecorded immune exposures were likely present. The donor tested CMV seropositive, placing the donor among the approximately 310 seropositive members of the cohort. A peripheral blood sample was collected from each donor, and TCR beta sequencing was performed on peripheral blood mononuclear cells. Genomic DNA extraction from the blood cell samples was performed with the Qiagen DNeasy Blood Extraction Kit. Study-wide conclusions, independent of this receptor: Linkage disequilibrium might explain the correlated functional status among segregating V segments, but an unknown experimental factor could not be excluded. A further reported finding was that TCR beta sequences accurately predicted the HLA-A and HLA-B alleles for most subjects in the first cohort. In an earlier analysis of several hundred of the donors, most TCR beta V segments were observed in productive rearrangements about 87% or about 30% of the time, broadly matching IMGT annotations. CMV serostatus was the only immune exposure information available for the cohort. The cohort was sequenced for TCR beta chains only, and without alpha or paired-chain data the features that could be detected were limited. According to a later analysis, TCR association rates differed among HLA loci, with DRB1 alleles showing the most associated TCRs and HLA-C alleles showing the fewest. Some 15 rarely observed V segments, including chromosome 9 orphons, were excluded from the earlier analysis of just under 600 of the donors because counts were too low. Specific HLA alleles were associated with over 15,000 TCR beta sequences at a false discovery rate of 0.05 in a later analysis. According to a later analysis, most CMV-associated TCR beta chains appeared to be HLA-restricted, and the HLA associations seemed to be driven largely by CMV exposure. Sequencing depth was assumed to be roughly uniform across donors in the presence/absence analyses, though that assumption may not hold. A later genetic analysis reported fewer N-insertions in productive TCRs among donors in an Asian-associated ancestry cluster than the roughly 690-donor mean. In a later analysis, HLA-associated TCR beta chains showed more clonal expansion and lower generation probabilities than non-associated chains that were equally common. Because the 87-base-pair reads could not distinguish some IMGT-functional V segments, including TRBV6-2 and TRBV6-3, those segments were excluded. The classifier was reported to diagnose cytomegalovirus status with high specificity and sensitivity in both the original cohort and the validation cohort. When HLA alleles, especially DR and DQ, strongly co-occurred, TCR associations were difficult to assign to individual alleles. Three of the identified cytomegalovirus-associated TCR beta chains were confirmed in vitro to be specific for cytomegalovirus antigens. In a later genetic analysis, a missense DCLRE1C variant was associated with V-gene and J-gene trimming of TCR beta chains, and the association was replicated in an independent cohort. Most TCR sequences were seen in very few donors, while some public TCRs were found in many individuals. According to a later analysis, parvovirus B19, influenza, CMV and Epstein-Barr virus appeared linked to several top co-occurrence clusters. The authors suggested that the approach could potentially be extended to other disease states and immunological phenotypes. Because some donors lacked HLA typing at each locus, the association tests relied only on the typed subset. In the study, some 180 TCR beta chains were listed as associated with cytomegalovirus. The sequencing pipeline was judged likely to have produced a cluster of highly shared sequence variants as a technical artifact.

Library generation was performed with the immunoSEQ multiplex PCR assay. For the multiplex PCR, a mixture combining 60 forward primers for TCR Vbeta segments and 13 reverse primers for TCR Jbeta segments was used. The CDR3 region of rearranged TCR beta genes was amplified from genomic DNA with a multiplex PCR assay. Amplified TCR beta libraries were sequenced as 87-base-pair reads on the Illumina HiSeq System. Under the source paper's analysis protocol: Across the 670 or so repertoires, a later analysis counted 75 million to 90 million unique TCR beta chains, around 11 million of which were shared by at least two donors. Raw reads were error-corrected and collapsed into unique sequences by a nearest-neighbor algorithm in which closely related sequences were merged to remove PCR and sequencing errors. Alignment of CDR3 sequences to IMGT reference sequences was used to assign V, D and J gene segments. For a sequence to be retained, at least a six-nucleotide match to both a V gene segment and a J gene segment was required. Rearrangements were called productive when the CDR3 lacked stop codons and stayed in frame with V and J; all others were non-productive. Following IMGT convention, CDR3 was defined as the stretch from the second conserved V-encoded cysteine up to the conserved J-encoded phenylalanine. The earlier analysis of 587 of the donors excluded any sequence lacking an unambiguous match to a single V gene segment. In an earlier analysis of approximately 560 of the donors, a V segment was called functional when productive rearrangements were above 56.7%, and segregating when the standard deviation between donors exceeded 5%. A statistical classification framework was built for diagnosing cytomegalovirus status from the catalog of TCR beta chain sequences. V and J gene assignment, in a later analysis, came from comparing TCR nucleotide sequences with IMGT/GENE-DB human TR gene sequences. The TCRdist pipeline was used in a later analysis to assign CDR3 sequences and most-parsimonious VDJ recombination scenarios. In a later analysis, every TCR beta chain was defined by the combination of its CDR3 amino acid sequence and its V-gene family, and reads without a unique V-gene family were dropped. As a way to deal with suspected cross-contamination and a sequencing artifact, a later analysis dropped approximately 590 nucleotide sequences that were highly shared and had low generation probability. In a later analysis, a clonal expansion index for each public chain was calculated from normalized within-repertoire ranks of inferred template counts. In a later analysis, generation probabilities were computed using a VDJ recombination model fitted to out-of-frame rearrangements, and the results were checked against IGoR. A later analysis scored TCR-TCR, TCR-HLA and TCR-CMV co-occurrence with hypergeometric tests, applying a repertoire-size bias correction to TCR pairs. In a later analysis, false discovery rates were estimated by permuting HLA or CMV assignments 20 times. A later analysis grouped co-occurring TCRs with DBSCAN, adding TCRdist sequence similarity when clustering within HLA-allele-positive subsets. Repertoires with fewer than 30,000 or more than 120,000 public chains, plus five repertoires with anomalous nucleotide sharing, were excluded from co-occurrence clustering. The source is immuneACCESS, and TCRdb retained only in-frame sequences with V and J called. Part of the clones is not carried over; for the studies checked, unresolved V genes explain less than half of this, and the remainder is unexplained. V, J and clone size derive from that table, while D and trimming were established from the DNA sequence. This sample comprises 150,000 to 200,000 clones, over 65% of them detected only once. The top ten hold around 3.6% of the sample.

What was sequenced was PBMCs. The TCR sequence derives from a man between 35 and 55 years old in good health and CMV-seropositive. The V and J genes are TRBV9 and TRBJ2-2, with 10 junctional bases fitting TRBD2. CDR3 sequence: CASSGRLAGNTGELFF. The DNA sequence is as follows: TGTGCCAGCAGCGGGCGACTAGCGGGGAACACCGGGGAGCTGTTTTTT.